The 30 T cell receptor beta chains reported below all come from one sample, sequenced in a study of CD8+CD57+ T cells in acquired aplastic anemia. TCR beta VDJ and CDR3 were profiled, and genomic DNA was the template. Each CDR3 protein gets one entry after TCRdb re-called the reads with MiXCR. The table includes about 470,000 distinct CDR3 sequences, around 30% detected once. By flow cytometry, patients selected for sequencing had shown an expansion of CD8+CD57+ cells. The sequenced sample was sorted CD4+, CD8+, or CD8+CD57+ T cells (not recorded which) from PBMCs. These receptors were obtained from a human donor with aplastic anemia.

This clonotype was found a few times. This sequence joins TRBV10-3 and TRBJ2-6, with 10 bases that match TRBD1. This CDR3 is 18 amino acids long. Germline trimming cut 0 bases from V and 4 bases from J; bases unmatched to any gene: 6. Germline V CDR1 and CDR2: ENHRY, SYGVKD. CDR3 nucleotides: TGTGCCATCAGTGAGTCCCGTCGACAGGGGGCAGGGGCCAACGTCCTGACTTTC. Amino acids: CAISESRRQGAGANVLTF.

The J gene is TRBJ1-1, the V gene TRBV20-1, with 7 bases fitting TRBD1. From germline, CDR1 is DFQATT and CDR2 SNEGSKA (reference sequence). V was pared by 0 bases and J by 7 bases, with 8 bases of the junction left unmatched. This CDR3 is 14 amino acids long. CDR3: CSARDQTGTVEAFF. DNA for the CDR3: TGCAGTGCTAGAGACCAGACAGGGACGGTTGAAGCTTTCTTT.

The V gene is TRBV5-4, the J gene TRBJ2-4, with D hard to call. Trimming took off 3 bases at V and 3 bases at J, with 13 bases between the two ends. Per the germline V gene, CDR1 is SGHNT and CDR2 is YYREEE (reference sequence). The CDR3 sequence is 15 residues long. CDR3 residues: CASSSQLGSKNIQYF. The DNA for the CDR3 is TGTGCCAGCAGCTCACAACTCGGCAGCAAAAACATTCAGTACTTC.

The chain joins TRBV10-3 to TRBJ2-7, with 9 bases that match TRBD1. The V segment lost 0 bases and the J segment 2 bases; nucleotides outside the gene matches: 8. The germline gives CDR1 ENHRY, CDR2 SYGVKD. The CDR3 length is 17 residues. CDR3 amino acids: CAISESDQGQGTYEQYF. The CDR3 nucleotides are TGTGCCATCAGTGAGTCGGACCAGGGACAGGGCACCTACGAGCAGTACTTC.

Worth noting for this clonotype: Its ends do not fully match the called genes, so a read error is possible. The V and J genes are TRBV13 and TRBJ1-1; 7 positions match TRBD1. Germline CDR1 PRHDT, CDR2 FYEKMQ (reference sequence). This CDR3 has 15 residues. The CDR3 spells CASSSYPDRNAEAFF. For the CDR3, the DNA is TGTGCCAGCAGCTCCTACCCGGACAGGAACGCTGAAGCTTTCTTT.

This clonotype has at least ten counts. The chain uses TRBV29-1 and TRBJ1-1, with a weak D call TRBD1 (6 bases). This CDR3 is 15 amino acids long. The ends were cut back, 5 bases at V and 1 base at J, with 17 bases in the middle. The germline V gene has CDR1 SQVTM and CDR2 ANQGSEA. CDR3 coding DNA: TGCAGCGTTATGGGCCGAGGGGGGCCGAACACTGAAGCTTTCTTT. Protein sequence: CSVMGRGGPNTEAFF.

Turning to this clonotype: A much larger clone is a single base away; this may be a read error. The chain has TRBV6-5 and TRBJ2-7, with D hard to call. Trimming left V 0 bases short and J 6 bases short, with 9 bases between. From germline, CDR1 is MNHEY and CDR2 SVGAGI. This CDR3 has 13 residues. CDR3 coding DNA: TGTGCCAGCAGTTACTCCGGGTCATGCGAGCAGTACTTC. Translating gives CASSYSGSCEQYF.

The chain is built from TRBV20-1 and TRBJ2-1; D perhaps matches TRBD1 (6 bases). This CDR3 is 14 amino acids long. V dropped 8 bases and J dropped 5 bases, with 19 bases sitting between them. Germline V gene lookup returns CDR1 DFQATT and CDR2 SNEGSKA (reference sequence). The CDR3 DNA sequence: TGCAGTTCCCTATCGGACAGCGACGACAATGAGCAGTTCTTC. This translates into CSSLSDSDDNEQFF.

The rearrangement links TRBV7-9 to TRBJ1-1; D call uncertain. CDR1 is SEHNR and CDR2 is FQNEAQ in the germline V gene (reference sequence). Trimming stripped 4 bases from V and 4 bases from J, with 13 bases between. The CDR3 runs to 14 residues. CDR3 nucleotide sequence: TGTGCCAGCAGCTCCCCACTACTAGTCACTGAAGCTTTCTTT. Translating it yields CASSSPLLVTEAFF.

This clonotype was seen only once. The chain recombines TRBV7-9 with TRBJ1-1; tentatively, D is TRBD1 (5 bases). V was trimmed by 1 base and J by 3 bases, leaving 9 bases between them. In germline, CDR1 is SEHNR, CDR2 FQNEAQ (reference sequence). This CDR3 spans 14 amino acids. The CDR3 region is CASSLGTPYTEAFF. For the CDR3, the DNA is TGTGCCAGCAGCTTAGGGACACCCTACACTGAAGCTTTCTTT.

This clonotype was seen many times. This rearrangement joins TRBV7-2 to TRBJ2-7, with unresolved D. Germline V gives CDR1 SGHTA, CDR2 FQGNSA. V lost 4 bases, J lost 2 bases, and 12 bases lay in between. This CDR3 region has 14 residues. CDR3 in amino acids: CASSSFSPPYEQYF. The DNA for the CDR3 is TGTGCCAGCAGCTCCTTCTCCCCCCCCTACGAGCAGTACTTC.

This clonotype came up many times. CDR3 loop: CASTLYAGTLSGRLFF. CDR3 bases: TGTGCCAGTACCCTGTATGCCGGGACATTAAGTGGGCGACTGTTTTTT. The V and J genes are TRBV19 and TRBJ1-4; D might be TRBD1 (6 bases). The CDR3 contains 16 residues. Deletions cut 7 bases from V and 13 bases from J, with 28 bases between. Germline loops: CDR1 LNHDA, CDR2 SQIVND (reference sequence).

The chain carries TRBV2 and TRBJ2-7; 7 bases align to TRBD1. V was pared by 6 bases and J by 2 bases, with 4 bases of the junction left unmatched. The CDR3 totals 13 residues. The germline V gene has CDR1 SNHLY and CDR2 FYNNEI. The CDR3 sequence is CASRPQGAYEQYF. The CDR3 DNA sequence: TGTGCCAGCAGACCGCAGGGGGCCTACGAGCAGTACTTC. Full variable domain (rest looked up from reference TRBV2 and TRBJ2-7): EPEVTQTPSHQVTQMGQEVILRCVPISNHLYFYWYRQILGQKVEFLVSFYNNEISEKSEIFDDQFSVERPDGSNFTLKIRSTKLEDSAMYFCASRPQGAYEQYFGPGTRLTVT.

In its sample, this clonotype was seen a few times. The rearrangement uses TRBV5-6 and TRBJ2-7; 9 bases align to TRBD2. Germline CDR1 is SGHDT and CDR2 is YYEEEE. This CDR3 spans 15 amino acids. V dropped 5 bases and J dropped 2; count of bases not matched to a gene: 8. CDR3 nucleotide sequence: TGTGCCAGCAGTGCCCTAGCGGGAAAGACCTACGAGCAGTACTTC. This translates into CASSALAGKTYEQYF.

This clonotype was found many times. V and J are TRBV24-1 and TRBJ2-7; 12 bases fit TRBD2. Germline V gene sequence: CDR1 KGHDR, CDR2 SFDVKD. The CDR3 is 15 amino acids. The junction had 4 bases not matched to a gene; V was cut back by 6 bases and J by 2 bases. In DNA form, the CDR3 reads TGTGCCACCAGTCCTAGCGGGAGGGCCCCCTACGAGCAGTACTTC. This codes for CATSPSGRAPYEQYF.

This clonotype was detected many times. The chain links TRBV20-1 to TRBJ1-5; perhaps TRBD1 as D (6 bases). The V gene lost 7 bases and the J gene lost 6 bases, with 16 bases spanning the gap. In germline, CDR1 is DFQATT, CDR2 SNEGSKA (reference sequence). This CDR3 is 13 amino acids long. The CDR3, as DNA: TGCAGTGTTACCACAGGGACTCGTCAGCCCCAGCATTTT. This encodes CSVTTGTRQPQHF.

This clonotype was seen only a few times. The chain is built from TRBV19 and TRBJ1-1; possible D gene TRBD1, 5 bases. Per germline, CDR1 LNHDA and CDR2 SQIVND (reference sequence). The CDR3 is 14 amino acids. V lost 3 bases, J lost 0 bases, and 8 bases lay in between. The CDR3 is CASSIRGLNTEAFF. The CDR3 bases are TGTGCCAGTAGTATTCGGGGCTTGAACACTGAAGCTTTCTTT.

In regard to this clonotype: A much larger clone sits a single nucleotide away, making a read error possible. The CDR3 sequence is CSALGIAYEQYF. The CDR3, as DNA: TGCAGTGCTTTGGGGATAGCCTACGAGCAGTACTTC. The gene calls are TRBV20-1 and TRBJ2-7, with no clear D. The CDR3 covers 12 residues. The V end lost 5 bases, the J end lost 2 bases, and 10 bases lay between the germline ends. Germline V gives CDR1 DFQATT, CDR2 SNEGSKA (reference sequence).

The chain recombines TRBV30 with TRBJ2-3; the match to TRBD2 covers 9 bases. This CDR3 comprises 13 residues. Germline-derived CDR1 and CDR2 are GTSNPN and SVGIG (reference sequence). Trimming at V came to 7 bases and at J to 5 bases, leaving 7 bases not matched to a gene. This CDR3 reads CASISGGRDTQYF. DNA for the CDR3: TGTGCCTCTATTAGCGGGGGTAGAGATACGCAGTATTTT.

In this sample, this clonotype turned up once. V and J are TRBV29-1 and TRBJ1-3, with D perhaps TRBD1 (5 bases). The CDR3 contains 13 residues. Germline V gives CDR1 SQVTM, CDR2 ANQGSEA. Trimming removed 8 bases from V and 3 bases from J, with 14 bases in between. CDR3 DNA: TGCAGCTTAGTCCAGGGTTTTGGAAACACCATATATTTT. Translated, it gives CSLVQGFGNTIYF. Together with reference TRBV29-1 and TRBJ1-3, the CDR3 gives the full variable domain: SAVISQKPSRDICQRGTSLTIQCQVDSQVTMMFWYRQQPGQSLTLIATANQGSEATYESGFVIDKFPISRPNLTFSTLTVSNMSPEDSSIYLCSLVQGFGNTIYFGEGSWLTVV.

The chain joins TRBV20-1 to TRBJ2-1, with 10 nucleotides matching TRBD2. The germline V gene encodes CDR1 DFQATT and CDR2 SNEGSKA (reference sequence). J gave up 0 bases and V 1 base, and 0 bases lay outside the gene matches. This CDR3 has 15 residues. CDR3 sequence (DNA): TGCAGTGCTAGAGCTAGCGGGAGCTCCTACAATGAGCAGTTCTTC. Its protein product is CSARASGSSYNEQFF.

This clonotype has just a few counts. The J gene is TRBJ1-5, the V gene TRBV6-1, with 7 bases identical to TRBD1. J gave up 4 bases and V 3 bases, and 6 bases lay outside the gene matches. Germline CDR1 is MNHNS and CDR2 is SASEGT. The CDR3 contains 15 residues. CDR3 region: CASSERTGLNQPQHF. DNA for the CDR3: TGTGCCAGCAGTGAGCGGACAGGCTTGAATCAGCCCCAGCATTTT.

The table lists this clonotype with a count of one. A single base separates this from a much larger clone, so it may be a read error. The gene calls are TRBV20-1 and TRBJ2-7, with D hard to call. Germline V gene data show CDR1 as DFQATT and CDR2 as SNEGSKA (reference sequence). Trimming took 6 bases from V and 2 from J, leaving 5 bases between them. CDR3 length: 10 amino acids. CDR3 protein: CSAAAYEQYF. In nucleotides, the CDR3 is TGCAGTGCGGCCGCCTACGAGCAGTACTTC.

This clonotype has more than one count but fewer than ten. The genes are TRBV6-5 and TRBJ2-5; weak D call: TRBD2 (5 bases). Trimming left V 4 bases short and J 5 bases short, with 14 bases between. Germline-derived CDR1 and CDR2 are MNHEY and SVGAGI. The CDR3 contains 14 residues. For the CDR3, the DNA is TGTGCCAGCAGTTGGGCGGGTTCACGGGAGACCCAGTACTTC. Protein product: CASSWAGSRETQYF.

This chain links TRBV10-3 with TRBJ1-2; weak D call: TRBD1 (5 bases). CDR1 and CDR2 from the germline V gene are ENHRY and SYGVKD. This CDR3 spans 15 amino acids. V dropped 3 bases and J dropped 8 bases, with 19 bases sitting between them. As DNA, the CDR3 is TGTGCCATCAGTGACTACACAGGAGGGGCGGAAGGCTACACCTTC. It encodes CAISDYTGGAEGYTF.

This clonotype occurred many times. The V call is TRBV20-1, the J call TRBJ2-7, with 8 bases that match TRBD1. The CDR3 has 13 residues. With 6 bases clipped from V and 3 bases from J, the junction kept 7 bases outside the gene matches. CDR1 is DFQATT and CDR2 is SNEGSKA in the germline V gene (reference sequence). CDR3 nucleotide sequence: TGCAGTGCCGAAACAGGGGGAAGCTACGAGCAGTACTTC. Protein: CSAETGGSYEQYF.

This clonotype was detected many times. The chain carries TRBV10-2 and TRBJ2-3; D call uncertain. The V end was cut by 6 bases, the J end by 2 bases, with 15 bases between. The CDR3 runs to 15 residues. Germline V gives CDR1 WSHSY, CDR2 SAAADI. Written as DNA, the CDR3 is TGCGCCAGCAGCACATTCAGGCTAACCACAGATACGCAGTATTTT. Its protein product is CASSTFRLTTDTQYF.

The chain recombines TRBV9 with TRBJ2-7, with unresolved D. Germline V CDR1 and CDR2: SGDLS, YYNGEE. V was clipped by 7 bases and J by 5 bases, with 19 bases between them. This CDR3 is 14 amino acids long. The CDR3 region has the DNA TGTGCCAGCTCATCATCCTCCATCGAGGACGAGCAGTACTTC. Translated, it gives CASSSSSIEDEQYF.

The rearrangement links TRBV7-2 to TRBJ2-7, with TRBD2 as a possible D gene (5 bases). The germline V and J ends were trimmed by 5 bases and 3 bases, with 11 bases remaining between them. CDR1 and CDR2 from the germline V gene are SGHTA and FQGNSA. There are 13 residues in the CDR3. CDR3 nucleotides: TGTGCCAGCAGCCAAGATGAGGGCTACGAGCAGTACTTC. It codes for CASSQDEGYEQYF.

This clonotype has only a few counts. The conserved closing phenylalanine or tryptophan is absent in this CDR3, likely reflecting a read error. This chain joins TRBV20-1 and TRBJ1-2, with D perhaps matching TRBD1 (5 bases). V dropped 4 bases and J dropped 3 bases, with 18 bases sitting between them. The CDR3 length is 15 residues. CDR1 DFQATT and CDR2 SNEGSKA come from the germline V gene (reference sequence). The CDR3 coding sequence is TGCAGTGCTACTTGGCGGGACCGCGAACACTATGGCTACACCCTC. Protein sequence: CSATWRDREHYGYTL.